This entry lists 15 T cell receptor beta chains sequenced from one sample in a study of T cells in localized non-small cell lung cancer. TCRdb's table, derived via immunoSEQ multiplex PCR, lists solely in-frame clones and lacks some. The table lists 70,000 or so clones, about 88% of them singletons. Sample: peripheral blood, taken before any cancer treatment. All receptors derive from a female donor aged 60 or older with stage I lung adenocarcinoma.

This clone was seen once. The chain recombines TRBV19 with TRBJ1-2; D remains ambiguous. From germline, CDR1 is LNHDA and CDR2 SQIVND (reference sequence). The CDR3 runs 13 residues. The V and J ends lost 3 bases and 7 bases respectively, with 12 bases between them. The CDR3 DNA sequence: TGTGCCAGTAGTATGAGTCACCCCTTTGGCTACACCTTC. Its translation: CASSMSHPFGYTF.

This clone has more than one count but fewer than ten. The J gene is TRBJ2-5, the V gene TRBV29-1, with D unresolved. The V gene's germline CDR1 is SQVTM and CDR2 ANQGSEA. V lost 7 bases and J 1 base, leaving 13 bases between the germline ends. The CDR3 sequence is 13 residues long. The CDR3 DNA follows: TGCAGCGAGCGCCGGAGCCCCCAAGAGACCCAGTACTTC. Translating it yields CSERRSPQETQYF. The whole variable domain, filled in from reference TRBV29-1 and TRBJ2-5, reads SAVISQKPSRDICQRGTSLTIQCQVDSQVTMMFWYRQQPGQSLTLIATANQGSEATYESGFVIDKFPISRPNLTFSTLTVSNMSPEDSSIYLCSERRSPQETQYFGPGTRLLVL.

The J gene is TRBJ2-1, the V gene TRBV6-6, with D possibly called TRBD1 or TRBD2 (5 bases each). CDR1 MNHNY and CDR2 SVGAGI come from the germline V gene (reference sequence). The length of the CDR3 is 12 residues. The V gene lost 6 bases and the J gene lost 10 bases, with 13 bases spanning the gap. CDR3 in amino acids: CASRPEGPEQFF. CDR3 sequence (DNA): TGTGCCAGCAGGCCCGAGGGGCCGGAGCAGTTCTTC.

The V and J genes are TRBV7-2 and TRBJ2-7, with 7 bases that match TRBD1. The CDR3 is 14 amino acids. Germline V gives CDR1 SGHTA, CDR2 FQGNSA. Trimming took 4 bases from V and 5 from J; bases not matched to a gene: 8. CDR3 in amino acids: CASSSQQGYHEQYF. The CDR3 region has the DNA TGTGCCAGCAGCTCCCAACAGGGGTACCACGAGCAGTACTTC.

The V call is TRBV28, the J call TRBJ2-7, with 10 bases aligning to TRBD2. The ends lost 5 bases at V and 2 bases at J; junction bases unmatched: 6. Germline loops: CDR1 MDHEN, CDR2 SYDVKM. There are 15 residues in the CDR3. The CDR3 DNA follows: TGTGCCAGCAGTCTAGGGACTAGCGTCGCCTACGAGCAGTACTTC. Encoded protein: CASSLGTSVAYEQYF.

The genes are TRBV4-1 and TRBJ1-2; D is undetermined. The CDR3 length is 15 residues. Trimming left V 0 bases short and J 4 bases short, with 12 bases between. Germline V lookup: CDR1 MGHRA, CDR2 YSYEKL. CDR3 nucleotide sequence: TGCGCCAGCAGCCAAGAAGGTGCACAGCCCTATGGCTACACCTTC. Translating gives CASSQEGAQPYGYTF.

The gene calls are TRBV2 and TRBJ2-1; TRBD2 aligns across 10 bases. With 3 bases clipped from V and 6 bases from J, the junction kept 2 bases outside the gene matches. CDR3 length equals 14 residues. The germline CDR1 and CDR2 sequences are SNHLY and FYNNEI. CDR3 nucleotide sequence: TGTGCCAGCAGTGATAGCGGGGGGCTCAATGAGCAGTTCTTC. It codes for CASSDSGGLNEQFF.

The CDR3 nucleotides read TGTGCCACCAGCAGTCTCCGGGGCGGTAATGAAAAACTGTTTTTT. Translated: CATSSLRGGNEKLFF. The chain employs TRBV15 and TRBJ1-4; tentatively, D is TRBD1 (5 bases). CDR1 is LNHNV, CDR2 YYDKDF, per germline (reference sequence). Between the trimmed V and J ends, which lost 3 bases and 4 bases, there was a span of 12 bases. The CDR3 has 15 amino acids.

The gene calls are TRBV11-2 and TRBJ1-5; no clear D gene. Germline V gives CDR1 SGHAT, CDR2 FQNNGV. This CDR3 spans 13 amino acids. V dropped 2 bases and J dropped 6 bases, with 8 bases sitting between them. CDR3 amino acids: CASSLRVAQPQHF. The CDR3 region has the DNA TGTGCCAGCAGCTTAAGGGTGGCTCAGCCCCAGCATTTT.

The chain links TRBV6-4 to TRBJ2-2; 12 nucleotides align to TRBD2. CDR1 MRHNA and CDR2 SNTAGT come from the germline V gene. With V trimmed by 6 bases and J by 6 bases, 5 bases remained unmatched. The CDR3 covers 15 residues. CDR3 bases: TGTGCCAGCAGACGACTAGCGGGAGATGCCGGGGAGCTGTTTTTT. Its protein product is CASRRLAGDAGELFF.

V is TRBV5-4 and J is TRBJ2-3; 11 bases match TRBD2. This CDR3 is 15 amino acids long. The germline gives CDR1 SGHNT, CDR2 YYREEE (reference sequence). Trimming cost V 4 bases and J 6 bases; bases outside gene matches: 7. DNA for the CDR3: TGTGCCAGCAGCAGGGGACTAGCGGAGGGGGATACGCAGTATTTT. Translated: CASSRGLAEGDTQYF.

The table lists this clone with a few counts. The V and J genes are TRBV7-9 and TRBJ1-1, with 7 bases that match TRBD1. The CDR3 has 13 amino acids. CDR1 and CDR2 from the germline V gene are SEHNR and FQNEAQ (reference sequence). The V and J ends lost 6 bases and 3 bases, in that order; junction bases with no gene match: 4. CDR3 sequence: CASSAQGDTEAFF. The CDR3 region has the DNA TGTGCCAGCAGTGCTCAGGGGGACACTGAAGCTTTCTTT.

A word on this clone: A junction end diverges from the germline sequence, so it may reflect a read error. For the CDR3, the DNA is TGTGCCAGCAGTTTATCGTACAGGATCAGGGACACAGATATGCAGTATTTT. Residues: CASSLSYRIRDTDMQYF. The V call is TRBV27, the J call TRBJ2-3; D perhaps matches TRBD1 (6 bases). The CDR3 has 17 amino acids. CDR1 and CDR2 (germline): MNHEY, SMNVEV (reference sequence).

This chain links TRBV10-1 with TRBJ2-1; 8 bases align to TRBD2. J gave up 2 bases and V 10 bases, and 7 bases lay outside the gene matches. CDR1 WNHNN and CDR2 SYGVQD come from the germline V gene (reference sequence). This CDR3 region has 14 residues. The CDR3 DNA reads TGCGCCACCCCGCCGGGAGGGGCCTACAATGAGCAGTTCTTC. It translates to CATPPGGAYNEQFF.

This sequence joins TRBV10-3 and TRBJ2-1, with 9 positions matching TRBD1. This CDR3 has 16 residues. The J segment lost 6 bases and the V segment lost 4 bases, leaving 10 bases of the junction unmatched. Germline values: CDR1 ENHRY, CDR2 SYGVKD. The CDR3 nucleotides are TGTGCCATCAGTGGCCCTTCGGGACAGGGTGGCAATGAGCAGTTCTTC. Its translation: CAISGPSGQGGNEQFF.